This TCR beta chain was sequenced for a study of CD8 T cells in Susac syndrome. Findings and caveats of the study: It was in TEMRA cells and active patients that Susac CD8+ clonal expansion peaked. The study acknowledged a relatively small number of individuals in its TCR sequencing and HLA analysis. Susac-specific public clones were found in both the total CD8+ and the CD8+ TEMRA repertoires, with about 17 in the former and 4 to 6 in the latter.

V gave up 4 bases and J gave up 4 bases, with 19 bases separating them. Germline CDR1 SQVTM, CDR2 ANQGSEA. The CDR3 runs to 15 residues. Random hexamers served to reverse transcribe about 0.5 to 1 ug RNA. Amplification of TCR beta CDR3 by immunoSEQ multiplex PCR spanned 54 Vbeta and 13 Jbeta. MiXCR, run by TCRdb on the immunoSEQ multiplex PCR reads, gives a single entry per CDR3 protein. The profile shows about 110,000 distinct CDR3 sequences, roughly 94% of them singletons. For this clonotype: The antigen is unknown.

The receptor comes from a human donor with Susac syndrome. The chain joins TRBV29-1 to TRBJ2-5, with a possible D match to TRBD2 (6 bases). Sequencing was done on a sample of CD8+ T cells from PBMCs. This CDR3 is CSVVSRLGPIETQYF. CDR3 nucleotides: TGCAGCGTTGTGAGTAGACTAGGGCCAATAGAGACCCAGTACTTC.